One sample yielded the 27 T cell receptor beta chains listed below, sequenced in a study of cytomegalovirus exposure and HLA in healthy donors. PCR amplification relied on 60 Vbeta primers (plus 13 Jbeta primers). Clones were read by immunoSEQ multiplex PCR, and TCRdb kept only the in-frame ones, dropping some. The sample contains roughly 76,000 clones, 65% to 80% of which appear only once. The specimen was PBMCs. The receptors here all came from a man aged 30-40 years in good health and CMV-seronegative.

In regard to this clone: Other nucleotide sequences in the sample specify the same CDR3. The V gene is TRBV10-3, the J gene TRBJ2-7, with a possible D match to TRBD1 (5 bases). Germline CDR1 ENHRY, CDR2 SYGVKD. This CDR3 has 16 residues. Trimming left V 6 bases short and J 12 bases short, with 30 bases between. The CDR3 DNA is TGTGCCATCAGACCTCAAGTTGACGGCTCCCTAGGGGTTGCGTACTTC. This sequence encodes CAIRPQVDGSLGVAYF.

This chain uses TRBV9 with TRBJ2-1; 8 bases map to TRBD2. Trimming took 4 bases from V and 7 from J; bases not matched to a gene: 7. The CDR3 loop spans 14 amino acids. Germline V CDR1 and CDR2: SGDLS, YYNGEE. CDR3 nucleotides: TGTGCCAGCAGCCCGGGGGGGTGGGAAAATGAGCAGTTCTTC. Translation: CASSPGGWENEQFF.

The rearrangement joins TRBV5-1 to TRBJ2-7; D might be TRBD1 (5 bases). V was trimmed by 0 bases and J by 7 bases, leaving 17 bases between them. The CDR3 sequence is 15 residues long. Looked up from germline, CDR1 is SGHRS and CDR2 is YFSETQ. CDR3 bases: TGCGCCAGCAGCTTGGGTGTTCAGGGAAGAGAGGAGCAGTACTTC. It yields the protein CASSLGVQGREEQYF.

This sequence joins TRBV9 and TRBJ1-1; D perhaps matches TRBD1 (5 bases). Trimming pared 3 bases from V and 3 bases from J, leaving 12 bases between. The CDR3 is 14 amino acids. Germline assignment: CDR1 SGDLS and CDR2 YYNGEE. This chain's CDR3 is CASSAGWGDTEAFF. The CDR3 DNA reads as TGTGCCAGCAGCGCTGGGTGGGGCGACACTGAAGCTTTCTTT. The full variable domain, its missing parts supplied by reference TRBV9 and TRBJ1-1, is DSGVTQTPKHLITATGQRVTLRCSPRSGDLSVYWYQQSLDQGLQFLIQYYNGEERAKGNILERFSAQQFPDLHSELNLSSLELGDSALYFCASSAGWGDTEAFFGQGTRLTVV.

The rearrangement joins TRBV4-1 to TRBJ2-5; TRBD1 matches at 8 bases. J lost 1 base, V lost 4 bases, and 11 bases had no gene match. The CDR3 spans 17 residues. In germline, CDR1 is MGHRA, CDR2 YSYEKL. The DNA of the CDR3 is TGCGCCAGCAGCCGGTTGGTTACAGGGACAGGCCAAGAGACCCAGTACTTC. Protein sequence: CASSRLVTGTGQETQYF.

The chain recombines TRBV7-2 with TRBJ1-1; 7 nucleotides match TRBD1. Per germline, CDR1 SGHTA and CDR2 FQGNSA. Trimming at V came to 1 base and at J to 1 base, leaving 6 bases not matched to a gene. This CDR3 region has 16 residues. As DNA, the CDR3 is TGTGCCAGCAGCTTAGGACAGGGAGCCGGGAACACTGAAGCTTTCTTT. Its translation is CASSLGQGAGNTEAFF.

This chain uses TRBV2 with TRBJ2-2; no firm D call. Germline V lookup: CDR1 SNHLY, CDR2 FYNNEI. The CDR3 is 15 amino acids. The V and J ends lost 0 bases and 5 bases respectively, with 10 bases between them. The CDR3: CASSEAIVPTGELFF. The CDR3 nucleotides are TGTGCCAGCAGTGAAGCGATAGTTCCGACCGGGGAGCTGTTTTTT.

This chain connects TRBV5-1 to TRBJ2-1; D is uncertain. This CDR3 spans 12 amino acids. Trimming took 0 bases from V and 10 from J, leaving 8 bases between them. CDR1 and CDR2 (germline): SGHRS, YFSETQ. This CDR3 is CASSLGRFEQFF. In nucleotides, the CDR3 is TGCGCCAGCAGCTTGGGCAGGTTCGAGCAGTTCTTC.

This chain uses TRBV29-1 with TRBJ1-3; no definite D call. Germline V gene lookup returns CDR1 SQVTM and CDR2 ANQGSEA. Trimming removed 5 bases from V and 0 bases from J, with 5 bases in between. This CDR3 spans 12 amino acids. CDR3: CSVRDSGNTIYF. CDR3 sequence (DNA): TGCAGCGTTCGGGACTCTGGAAACACCATATATTTT.

The rearrangement links TRBV5-6 to TRBJ1-2; D is unresolved. Germline V CDR1 and CDR2: SGHDT, YYEEEE. The CDR3 is made up of 14 amino acids. V lost 1 base and J 7 bases, leaving 14 bases between the germline ends. CDR3: CASSLSGIAGGYTF. DNA for the CDR3: TGTGCCAGCAGCTTGTCGGGAATCGCGGGTGGCTACACCTTC.

This clone appeared a few times. The V and J genes are TRBV7-6 and TRBJ2-2; D may be TRBD1 (6 bases). With 5 bases removed from V and 7 bases from J, the gap between germline ends came to 23 bases. Per the germline V gene, CDR1 is SGHVS and CDR2 is FNYEAQ. This CDR3 comprises 17 residues. The CDR3 protein is CASSGQGTLEGFGELFF. CDR3 nucleotides: TGTGCCAGCAGCGGGCAGGGGACGCTGGAAGGCTTCGGGGAGCTGTTTTTT.

V gene TRBV20-1 combines with J gene TRBJ2-7, with D unresolved. CDR3 length: 11 amino acids. Germline-derived CDR1 and CDR2 are DFQATT and SNEGSKA (reference sequence). V lost 4 bases and J lost 4, with 8 bases in between. CDR3 residues: CSANSRYEQYF. The CDR3 coding sequence is TGCAGTGCTAACTCCCGATACGAGCAGTACTTC.

The V call is TRBV5-1, the J call TRBJ2-3; 7 positions agree with TRBD2. The CDR3 has 15 amino acids. Germline CDR1 is SGHRS and CDR2 is YFSETQ. J lost 5 bases, V lost 4 bases, and 10 bases had no gene match. The CDR3 here is CASSRSAGVEDTQYF. The CDR3, as DNA: TGCGCCAGCAGCCGAAGTGCGGGGGTTGAAGATACGCAGTATTTT.

The V call is TRBV28, the J call TRBJ1-2, with D unresolved. V dropped 7 bases and J dropped 3 bases, with 15 bases sitting between them. The CDR3 has 14 residues. The germline V gene has CDR1 MDHEN and CDR2 SYDVKM. In DNA, the CDR3 is TGTGCCAGCACCCCGGGAGCAGGAGACTATGGCTACACCTTC. Translating it yields CASTPGAGDYGYTF.

This clone came up once. The CDR3 bases are TGTGCCAGCAGTCCCCCGGGTGGATCTGGAAACACCATATATTTT. Amino acids: CASSPPGGSGNTIYF. The rearrangement joins TRBV28 to TRBJ1-3; the D is unclear. V shed 5 bases and J shed 1 base, with 12 bases lying between them. Germline V gene lookup returns CDR1 MDHEN and CDR2 SYDVKM. The CDR3 is 15 residues long.

V usage is TRBV28 and J usage is TRBJ1-5; tentatively, D is TRBD1 (6 bases). V was trimmed by 3 bases and J by 4 bases, leaving 16 bases between them. CDR1 MDHEN and CDR2 SYDVKM come from the germline V gene. CDR3 length equals 16 residues. The CDR3 spells CASSFPLGGGNQPQHF. The CDR3 region has the DNA TGTGCCAGCAGTTTCCCATTGGGAGGGGGTAATCAGCCCCAGCATTTT.

The chain couples TRBV7-8 to TRBJ1-1; D uncertain. The CDR3 extends over 13 amino acids. Germline CDR1 reads SGHVS; CDR2 reads FQNEAQ. Trimming removed 4 bases from V and 3 bases from J, with 9 bases in between. The CDR3: CASSSFRDTEAFF. The CDR3 DNA reads TGTGCCAGCAGCTCGTTTCGGGACACTGAAGCTTTCTTT.

The chain links TRBV5-1 to TRBJ1-2; D is unclear. Germline V gives CDR1 SGHRS, CDR2 YFSETQ. Trimming cost V 2 bases and J 8 bases, with 16 bases left between them. CDR3 length equals 14 residues. The CDR3, as DNA: TGCGCCAGCAGCTTATCGACGACTTATAGCGGCTACACCTTC. Protein: CASSLSTTYSGYTF.

The chain is built from TRBV5-5 and TRBJ1-6; TRBD1 matches 10 bases. The ends lost 4 bases at V and 9 bases at J; junction bases unmatched: 16. From germline, CDR1 is SGHKS and CDR2 YYEKEE (reference sequence). The CDR3 consists of 18 residues. The DNA for the CDR3 is TGTGCCAGCAGCCGTGAGGGACAGGGGTCTCGGACAATTTCACCCCTCCACTTT. It codes for CASSREGQGSRTISPLHF.

The chain joins TRBV18 to TRBJ2-1; D is uncertain. CDR3 size: 13 residues. V dropped 2 bases and J dropped 12 bases, with 14 bases sitting between them. Looked up from germline, CDR1 is KGHSH and CDR2 is LQKENI. For the CDR3, the DNA is TGTGCCAGCTCACCATCCGATTCACGCAGGCAGTTCTTC. Amino acids: CASSPSDSRRQFF.

This chain joins TRBV5-6 and TRBJ2-7, with unresolved D. The CDR3 runs 11 residues. Trimming removed 4 bases at V and 2 bases at J, with 4 bases between. CDR1 SGHDT and CDR2 YYEEEE come from the germline V gene. In nucleotides, the CDR3 is TGTGCCAGCAGCCCCACCTACGAGCAGTACTTC. It encodes CASSPTYEQYF.

The chain uses TRBV5-8 and TRBJ1-2; no definite D call. The V end was cut by 4 bases, the J end by 8 bases, with 9 bases between. This CDR3 region has 11 residues. Germline CDR1 and CDR2: SGHTS and YDEGEE. The CDR3 DNA sequence: TGTGCCAGCAGCCCCTTTGGCGGCTACACCTTC. Its protein product is CASSPFGGYTF.

This chain joins TRBV29-1 and TRBJ1-1; D remains unclear. The CDR3 covers 11 residues. Germline V gene data show CDR1 as SQVTM and CDR2 as ANQGSEA. Trimming took off 7 bases at V and 7 bases at J, with 13 bases between the two ends. CDR3 DNA: TGCAGCGCACGGACGGGAGATGAAGCTTTCTTT. This encodes CSARTGDEAFF.

This sequence joins TRBV7-9 and TRBJ1-6; perhaps TRBD1 as D (5 bases). V lost 3 bases to trimming and J lost 11 bases, with 14 bases between them. Per germline, CDR1 SEHNR and CDR2 FQNEAQ (reference sequence). The CDR3 covers 14 residues. The CDR3 coding sequence is TGTGCCAGCAGCTTGGGAGGGGCCTCAACACCCCTCCACTTT. It is translated as CASSLGGASTPLHF.

V and J are TRBV11-1 and TRBJ2-1; 13 bases are a match to TRBD2. The V segment lost 6 bases and the J segment 7 bases; nucleotides outside the gene matches: 9. Germline CDR1 SGHAT, CDR2 FQDESV (reference sequence). CDR3 size: 16 residues. CDR3 sequence reads: CASSRRTSGGGNEQFF. The CDR3 DNA reads TGTGCCAGCAGTCGCCGGACTAGCGGGGGAGGTAATGAGCAGTTCTTC.

The rearrangement joins TRBV7-9 to TRBJ2-7; 8 positions agree with TRBD1. This CDR3 has 14 amino acids. V lost 4 bases to trimming and J lost 5 bases; unmatched junction nucleotides: 7. Per germline, CDR1 SEHNR and CDR2 FQNEAQ (reference sequence). The CDR3 DNA is TGTGCCAGCAGCTGGCAGGGGGCTGTAAACGAGCAGTACTTC. This gives the protein CASSWQGAVNEQYF.

This clone appeared a single time. The chain recombines TRBV7-2 with TRBJ2-2, with D unclear. Trimming pared 1 base from V and 7 bases from J, leaving 4 bases between. The CDR3 is 12 amino acids. CDR1 SGHTA and CDR2 FQGNSA come from the germline V gene. CDR3 residues: CASSLVFGELFF. In DNA form, the CDR3 reads TGTGCCAGCAGCTTAGTATTCGGGGAGCTGTTTTTT. Drawing the rest from reference TRBV7-2 and TRBJ2-2, the complete variable domain is GAGVSQSPSNKVTEKGKDVELRCDPISGHTALYWYRQSLGQGLEFLIYFQGNSAPDKSGLPSDRFSAERTGGSVSTLTIQRTQQEDSAVYLCASSLVFGELFFGEGSRLTVL.